This paragraph reports one T cell receptor (beta chain). There are 14 residues in the CDR3. The J segment lost 5 bases and the V segment lost 5 bases, leaving 6 bases of the junction unmatched. The germline CDR1 and CDR2 sequences are MNHEY and SMNVEV (reference sequence). The data originate from a study of T cells in Graves' hyperthyroidism and ophthalmopathy. There were TCR beta CDR3 regions amplified from RNA transcripts. The HTBI set primed first-round TCR CDR3 RT-PCR. TCRdb independently ran MiXCR on the multiplex PCR reads; one entry per CDR3 protein. The repertoire consists of around 600,000 distinct CDR3 sequences, with 15% to 20% occurring once and the leading ten covering about 3.5%.

The genes are TRBV27 and TRBJ2-7; TRBD1 aligns across 10 bases. The TCR was taken from a woman aged 40 to 49 with Graves' ophthalmopathy. Sequenced sample: blood. For the CDR3, the DNA is TGTGCCAGCAGTATCCGACAGGGGGCTGACGAGCAGTACTTC. Residues: CASSIRQGADEQYF.